This T cell receptor beta chain was captured in a study of post-analysis software for immune sequencing data. General study points: With TRBV5-6, TRBV5-1 and TRBV20-1 included, about five TRBV segments were more frequent in patients than in controls. Relative to controls, patients with multiple sclerosis showed significantly lower normalized Chao1 diversity.

Of note for this clonotype: Antigen: not known.

CDR3 size: 16 residues. Trimming at V came to 6 bases and at J to 4 bases, leaving 17 bases not matched to a gene. CDR1 and CDR2 from the germline V gene are DFQATT and SNEGSKA (reference sequence). Unique molecular identifiers were built into the TCR beta cDNA libraries. It was from roughly 1 to 10 million T cells that about half a million cDNA molecules came. One entry per CDR3 protein, called by TCRdb with MiXCR from the PCR reads. The repertoire includes 550,000 to 700,000 distinct CDR3 sequences, roughly 47% of them detected once, and about 1.5% sits in the top ten. The V and J genes are TRBV20-1 and TRBJ2-7; 8 bases match TRBD2. This receptor was identified in a girl aged 10 to 17 with multiple sclerosis. Sequenced: blood. CDR3 region: CSASSENGLAGYEQYF. Written as DNA, the CDR3 is TGCAGTGCCTCATCAGAGAACGGGCTAGCGGGTTACGAGCAGTACTTC.